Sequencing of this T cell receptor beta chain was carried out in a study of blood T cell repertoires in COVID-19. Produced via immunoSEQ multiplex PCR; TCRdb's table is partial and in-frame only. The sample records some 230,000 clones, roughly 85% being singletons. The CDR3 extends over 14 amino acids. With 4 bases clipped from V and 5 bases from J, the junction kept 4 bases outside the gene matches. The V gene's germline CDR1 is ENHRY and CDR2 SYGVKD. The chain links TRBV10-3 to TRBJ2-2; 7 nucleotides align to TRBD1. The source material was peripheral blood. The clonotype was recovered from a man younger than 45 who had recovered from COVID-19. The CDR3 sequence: CAISGTGLTGELFF. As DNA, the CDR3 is TGTGCCATCAGTGGGACAGGCCTAACCGGGGAGCTGTTTTTT.